The clone carrying this T cell receptor beta chain has at least ten counts. What it recognizes is unknown. The data stem from a study of neurological immune-mediated disorders. Overall study findings and caveats: The repertoires of 18 of 34 multiple sclerosis patients were placed by phylogenetic grouping in a single related-CDR3 cluster, which may be a signature.

TCRdb redid the calling of the 5' RACE reads with MiXCR, one entry per CDR3 protein. The data hold 55,000 or so distinct CDR3 sequences, with 4% observed a single time. This TCR came from a woman in her thirties or forties with multiple sclerosis. Input material: CD4+ T cells from blood.

The CDR3 DNA reads TGCGCCAGCAGCTTACGAGATGAGCAGTTCTTC. Translating it yields CASSLRDEQFF. The J gene is TRBJ2-1, the V gene TRBV5-1; unclear D gene. The ends were cut back, 2 bases at V and 8 bases at J, with 5 bases in the middle. This CDR3 is built from 11 residues. CDR1 SGHRS and CDR2 YFSETQ come from the germline V gene.